This T cell receptor beta chain was captured in a study of T cells in tuberculosis. As for the study in general: In South Africa, adults with active tuberculosis were compared with IGRA-negative and latently infected IGRA-positive adolescents.

Only in-frame clones appear in the TCRdb table, and some are missing; sequencing was by immunoSEQ multiplex PCR. The sample lists around 26,000 clones, around nine tenths occurring once. General observations from the study: Shorter CDR3-alpha in active tuberculosis partly drove smaller distances. Using the GMM-specific repertoire gave around 90% accuracy versus about 70% with motifs.

This CDR3 comprises 14 residues. V gave up 11 bases and J gave up 6 bases, with 20 bases separating them. Germline CDR1 is LNHDA and CDR2 is SQIVND (reference sequence). As regards this clone: Its specificity is unknown.

The TCR originated in a donor between 10 and 35 years old with latent tuberculosis or without tuberculosis infection. Some clones in this sample may be carry-over from other donors' samples. Sequencing used PBMCs. The chain couples TRBV19 to TRBJ1-5, with D possibly matching TRBD1 (6 bases). CDR3 sequence: CAAWGGSLRQPQHF. The CDR3 DNA sequence: TGTGCCGCCTGGGGGGGCTCGTTGCGTCAGCCCCAGCATTTT.